This is a list of T cell receptor beta chains from one sample in a study of T cell changes during pregnancy in multiple sclerosis. Libraries were prepared by immunoSEQ multiplex PCR; TCRdb keeps only in-frame clonotypes and omits some of them. The table has around 100,000 clones, around 92% seen once; the top ten hold around 0.96%. Sequencing used peripheral blood, obtained before pregnancy. The receptor source for this set is a female donor with multiple sclerosis, enrolled in a pregnancy study. The CDR3 runs from the conserved cysteine through the conserved F or W. The D gene is left open where the match is weak.

V gene	D gene	J gene	CDR3 protein	CDR3 DNA
TRBV7-9	NA	TRBJ1-2	CASSPRTALGGYTF	TGTGCCAGCAGCCCGCGGACAGCCCTTGGGGGCTACACCTTC
TRBV5-1	TRBD1	TRBJ2-2	CASSFYRNRGPGGELFF	TGCGCCAGCAGCTTTTATCGAAACAGGGGGCCGGGCGGGGAGCTGTTTTTT
TRBV4-2	NA	TRBJ1-1	CASSQDRGLNTEAFF	TGTGCCAGCAGCCAAGACAGGGGACTGAACACTGAAGCTTTCTTT
TRBV5-1	NA	TRBJ2-1	CASTPLPSGPSGEQFF	TGCGCCAGCACCCCGTTACCCAGCGGACCTTCGGGTGAGCAGTTCTTC
TRBV5-4	TRBD1	TRBJ1-2	CASSPRTGKNYGYTF	TGTGCCAGCAGCCCAAGGACAGGGAAAAACTATGGCTACACCTTC
TRBV18	NA	TRBJ1-3	CASSPTLLTGLSGNTIYF	TGTGCCAGCTCACCCACCCTCCTTACAGGGCTGTCGGGAAACACCATATATTTT
TRBV7-6	TRBD2	TRBJ2-2	CASSPGTSALVGELFF	TGTGCCAGCAGCCCTGGGACTAGTGCTTTGGTCGGGGAGCTGTTTTTT
TRBV15	NA	TRBJ2-7	CATSRVPRGHRDSYEQYF	TGTGCCACCAGCAGAGTCCCCAGGGGCCACAGGGACTCCTACGAGCAGTACTTC
TRBV19	NA	TRBJ1-5	CASRVNIGAGTMSSNQPQHF	TGTGCCAGTAGGGTCAACATAGGGGCTGGAACGATGAGTAGCAATCAGCCCCAGCATTTT
TRBV29-1	TRBD1	TRBJ2-7	CSVSMGAPGQGAYEQYF	TGCAGCGTCTCTATGGGGGCACCGGGACAGGGGGCTTACGAGCAGTACTTC
TRBV9	NA	TRBJ1-5	CASSVGGVGNQPQHF	TGTGCCAGCAGCGTAGGGGGGGTAGGAAATCAGCCCCAGCATTTT
TRBV5-4	NA	TRBJ2-7	CASSSGHYEQYF	TGTGCCAGCAGCTCCGGACACTACGAGCAGTACTTC
TRBV10-3	NA	TRBJ2-7	CAIREGGRNDEQYF	TGTGCCATCAGGGAAGGAGGGAGAAATGACGAGCAGTACTTC
TRBV25-1	TRBD1	TRBJ1-2	CASTKGQGYGYTF	TGTGCCAGCACGAAGGGACAGGGGTATGGCTACACCTTC
TRBV25-1	NA	TRBJ2-1	CASSAYNEQFF	TGTGCCAGCAGCGCCTACAATGAGCAGTTCTTC
TRBV4-3	NA	TRBJ2-7	CASSQVIGAGYEQYF	TGCGCCAGCAGCCAAGTTATCGGGGCGGGATACGAGCAGTACTTC
TRBV7-8	NA	TRBJ2-1	CASSLRGPFNEQFF	TGTGCCAGCAGCTTAAGGGGTCCGTTCAATGAGCAGTTCTTC
TRBV15	TRBD1	TRBJ2-7	CATSRDVGQGYEQYF	TGTGCCACCAGCAGAGATGTGGGACAGGGTTACGAGCAGTACTTC
TRBV19	NA	TRBJ2-2	CASSRGRTGELFF	TGTGCCAGTAGTAGGGGCCGGACCGGGGAGCTGTTTTTT
TRBV7-9	TRBD1	TRBJ2-2	CASSPSRGSNTGELFF	TGTGCCAGCAGCCCGAGCAGGGGGTCGAACACCGGGGAGCTGTTTTTT
TRBV6-1	NA	TRBJ1-4	CASRVSVLNEKLFF	TGTGCCAGCAGGGTGTCGGTTCTTAATGAAAAACTGTTTTTT
TRBV19	TRBD2	TRBJ2-2	CASSTRSGGRSTGELFF	TGTGCCAGTAGTACTCGTAGCGGGGGACGTAGCACCGGGGAGCTGTTTTTT
TRBV6-1	NA	TRBJ1-4	CASSFQTGTNEKLFF	TGTGCCAGCAGTTTTCAAACAGGGACTAATGAAAAACTGTTTTTT
TRBV7-2	NA	TRBJ2-1	CASSLAAGSYNEQFF	TGTGCCAGCAGCTTAGCGGCGGGCTCCTACAATGAGCAGTTCTTC
TRBV2	TRBD1	TRBJ2-3	CASSEGSGGRTDTQYF	TGTGCCAGCAGTGAAGGTTCAGGGGGTAGAACAGATACGCAGTATTTT
TRBV4-3	TRBD1	TRBJ2-6	CASSLSTRDRDFVLTF	TGCGCCAGCAGCCTCTCGACTCGGGACAGGGATTTCGTCCTGACTTTC
TRBV18	TRBD1	TRBJ1-5	CASSLTIGQGSNQPQHF	TGTGCCAGCTCACTAACAATCGGACAGGGGAGCAATCAGCCCCAGCATTTT